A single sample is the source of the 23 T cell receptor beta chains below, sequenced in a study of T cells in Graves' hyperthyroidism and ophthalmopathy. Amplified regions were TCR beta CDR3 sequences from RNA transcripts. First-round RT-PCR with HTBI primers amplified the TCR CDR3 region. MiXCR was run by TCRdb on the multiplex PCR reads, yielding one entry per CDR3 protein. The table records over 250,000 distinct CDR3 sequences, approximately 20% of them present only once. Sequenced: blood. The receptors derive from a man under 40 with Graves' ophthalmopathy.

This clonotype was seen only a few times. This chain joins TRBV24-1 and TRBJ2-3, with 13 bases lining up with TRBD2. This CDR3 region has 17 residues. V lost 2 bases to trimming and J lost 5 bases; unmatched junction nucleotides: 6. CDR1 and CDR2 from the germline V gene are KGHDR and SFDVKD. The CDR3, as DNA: TGTGCCACCAGTGATTCACTAGCGGGAGGGCGAGGAGATACGCAGTATTTT. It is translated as CATSDSLAGGRGDTQYF.

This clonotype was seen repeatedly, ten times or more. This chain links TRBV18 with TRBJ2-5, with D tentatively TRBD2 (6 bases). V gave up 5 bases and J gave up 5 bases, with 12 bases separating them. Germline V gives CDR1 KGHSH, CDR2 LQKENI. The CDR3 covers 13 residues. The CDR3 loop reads CASSSGLRETQYF. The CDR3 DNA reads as TGTGCCAGCTCATCGGGACTTAGGGAGACCCAGTACTTC.

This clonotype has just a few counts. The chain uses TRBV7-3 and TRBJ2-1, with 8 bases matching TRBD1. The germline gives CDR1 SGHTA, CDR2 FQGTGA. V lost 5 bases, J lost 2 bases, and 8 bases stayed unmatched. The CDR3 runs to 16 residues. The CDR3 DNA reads TGTGCCAGCAGCATACAGGGGGGTGTCGCCTACAATGAGCAGTTCTTC. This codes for CASSIQGGVAYNEQFF.

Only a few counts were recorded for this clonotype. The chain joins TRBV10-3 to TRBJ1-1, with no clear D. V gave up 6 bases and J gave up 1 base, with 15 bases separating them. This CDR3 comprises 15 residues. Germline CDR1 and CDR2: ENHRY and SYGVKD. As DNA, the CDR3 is TGTGCCATCAGGGGAGGACCTTCAGAGAACACTGAAGCTTTCTTT. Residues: CAIRGGPSENTEAFF.

DNA for the CDR3: TGCAGTGCTAGAATGGTCTCCTCTGGAAACACCGGGGAGCTGTTTTTT. Translated, it gives CSARMVSSGNTGELFF. V and J are TRBV20-1 and TRBJ2-2, with D unresolved. Trimming removed 2 bases from V and 2 bases from J, with 15 bases in between. This CDR3 is 16 amino acids long. CDR1 DFQATT and CDR2 SNEGSKA come from the germline V gene (reference sequence).

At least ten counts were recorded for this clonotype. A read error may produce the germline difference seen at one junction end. CDR3 amino acids: CASSLAGASITGELFF. Here the CDR3 DNA reads TGTGCCAGCAGTCTAGCGGGAGCGAGCATCACCGGGGAGCTGTTTTTT. V gene TRBV12-3 or TRBV12-4 combines with J gene TRBJ2-2; 10 positions match TRBD2. The CDR3 contains 16 residues.

The CDR3 sequence: CASSLDGTSFYEQYF. CDR3 DNA: TGCGCCAGCAGCTTGGACGGGACTAGCTTCTACGAGCAGTACTTC. V and J are TRBV5-1 and TRBJ2-7, with TRBD2 identical over 9 bases. The trim removed 0 bases at V and 3 bases at J, leaving 4 bases unmatched. Germline V gives CDR1 SGHRS, CDR2 YFSETQ. The CDR3 is 15 residues long.

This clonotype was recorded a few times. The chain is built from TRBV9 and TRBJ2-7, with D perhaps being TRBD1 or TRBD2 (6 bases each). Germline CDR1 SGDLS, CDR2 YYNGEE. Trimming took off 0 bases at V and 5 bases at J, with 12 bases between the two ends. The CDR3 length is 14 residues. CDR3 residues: CASSVATGAHEQYF. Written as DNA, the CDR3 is TGTGCCAGCAGCGTAGCTACGGGGGCCCACGAGCAGTACTTC. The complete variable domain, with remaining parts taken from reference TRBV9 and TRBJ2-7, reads DSGVTQTPKHLITATGQRVTLRCSPRSGDLSVYWYQQSLDQGLQFLIQYYNGEERAKGNILERFSAQQFPDLHSELNLSSLELGDSALYFCASSVATGAHEQYFGPGTRLTVT.

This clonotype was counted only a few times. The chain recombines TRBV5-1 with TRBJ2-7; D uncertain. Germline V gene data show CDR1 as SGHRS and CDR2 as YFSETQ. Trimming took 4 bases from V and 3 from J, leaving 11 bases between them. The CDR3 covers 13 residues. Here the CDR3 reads CASSETPNYEQYF. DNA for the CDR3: TGCGCCAGCAGCGAAACTCCGAACTACGAGCAGTACTTC.

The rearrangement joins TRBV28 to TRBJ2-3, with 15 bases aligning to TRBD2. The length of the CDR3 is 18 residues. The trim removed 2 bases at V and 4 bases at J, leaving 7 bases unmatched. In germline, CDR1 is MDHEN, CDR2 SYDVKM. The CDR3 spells CASSLPRTSGRASDTQYF. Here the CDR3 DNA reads TGTGCCAGCAGTTTACCTCGGACTAGCGGGAGGGCCTCAGATACGCAGTATTTT.

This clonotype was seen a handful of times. This CDR3 is CASSPKSGIPEAFF. CDR3 sequence (DNA): TGTGCCAGCAGTCCTAAAAGCGGGATACCTGAAGCTTTCTTT. The V and J genes are TRBV28 and TRBJ1-1; D is unclear. This CDR3 is 14 amino acids long. The V end was cut by 5 bases, the J end by 6 bases, with 16 bases between. The germline V gene has CDR1 MDHEN and CDR2 SYDVKM.

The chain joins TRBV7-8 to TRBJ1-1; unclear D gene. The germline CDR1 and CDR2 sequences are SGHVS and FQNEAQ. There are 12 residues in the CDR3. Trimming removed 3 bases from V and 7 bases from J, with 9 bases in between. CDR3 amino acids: CASSFGPVEAFF. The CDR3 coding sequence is TGTGCCAGCAGCTTTGGACCAGTTGAAGCTTTCTTT.

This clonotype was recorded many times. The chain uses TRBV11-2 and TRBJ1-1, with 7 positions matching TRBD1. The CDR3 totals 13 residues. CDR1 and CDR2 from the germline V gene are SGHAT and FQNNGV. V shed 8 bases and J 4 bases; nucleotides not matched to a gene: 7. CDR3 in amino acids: CASGQGGGTEAFF. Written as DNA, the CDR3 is TGTGCCAGCGGCCAGGGGGGAGGCACTGAAGCTTTCTTT.

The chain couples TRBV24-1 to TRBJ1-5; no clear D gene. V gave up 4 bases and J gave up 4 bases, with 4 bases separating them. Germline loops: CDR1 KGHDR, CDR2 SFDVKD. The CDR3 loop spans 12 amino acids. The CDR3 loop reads CATSEGNQPQHF. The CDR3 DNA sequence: TGTGCCACCAGTGAGGGGAATCAGCCCCAGCATTTT.

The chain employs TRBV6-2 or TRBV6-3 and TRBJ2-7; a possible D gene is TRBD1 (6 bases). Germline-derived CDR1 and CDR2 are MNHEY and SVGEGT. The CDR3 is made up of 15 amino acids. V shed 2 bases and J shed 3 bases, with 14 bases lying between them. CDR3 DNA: TGTGCCAGCAGTTACCTGGACAGAAAAATCTACGAGCAGTACTTC. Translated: CASSYLDRKIYEQYF.

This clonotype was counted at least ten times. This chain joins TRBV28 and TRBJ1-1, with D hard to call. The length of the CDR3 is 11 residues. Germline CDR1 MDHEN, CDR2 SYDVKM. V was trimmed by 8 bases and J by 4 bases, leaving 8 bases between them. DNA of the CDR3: TGTGCCAGCCGGGTAACCACTGAAGCTTTCTTT. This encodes CASRVTTEAFF.

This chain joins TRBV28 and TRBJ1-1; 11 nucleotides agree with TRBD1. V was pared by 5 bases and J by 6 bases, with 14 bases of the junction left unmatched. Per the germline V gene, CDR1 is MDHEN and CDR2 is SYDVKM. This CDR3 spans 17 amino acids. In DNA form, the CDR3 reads TGTGCCAGCAGTACCTCTCCCGGGACAGGGGGTGGCGCTGAAGCTTTCTTT. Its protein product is CASSTSPGTGGGAEAFF.

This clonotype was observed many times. CDR3 bases: TGTGCCAGCAGCCCAGGTGGACAGGGTCACACCGGGGAGCTGTTTTTT. Translating it yields CASSPGGQGHTGELFF. V and J are TRBV7-9 and TRBJ2-2; 8 nucleotides line up with TRBD1. Germline V CDR1 and CDR2: SEHNR, FQNEAQ (reference sequence). The CDR3 runs 16 residues. The J segment lost 3 bases and the V segment lost 5 bases, leaving 8 bases of the junction unmatched.

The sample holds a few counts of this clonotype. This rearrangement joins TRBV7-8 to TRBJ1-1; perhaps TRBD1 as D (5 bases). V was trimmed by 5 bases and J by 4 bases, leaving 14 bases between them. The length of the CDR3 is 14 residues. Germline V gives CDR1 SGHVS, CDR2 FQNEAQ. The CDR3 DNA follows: TGTGCCAGCAGCATCCTCCAGGGAGGCACTGAAGCTTTCTTT. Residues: CASSILQGGTEAFF.

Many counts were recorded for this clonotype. The CDR3 here is CASSENPTVLNGYTF. The CDR3 DNA is TGTGCCAGCAGCGAAAATCCGACAGTTCTTAATGGCTACACCTTC. The rearrangement joins TRBV7-2 to TRBJ1-2; tentatively, D is TRBD1 (5 bases). Between the trimmed V and J ends, which lost 5 bases and 6 bases, there was a span of 19 bases. This CDR3 region has 15 residues. Germline values: CDR1 SGHTA, CDR2 FQGNSA.

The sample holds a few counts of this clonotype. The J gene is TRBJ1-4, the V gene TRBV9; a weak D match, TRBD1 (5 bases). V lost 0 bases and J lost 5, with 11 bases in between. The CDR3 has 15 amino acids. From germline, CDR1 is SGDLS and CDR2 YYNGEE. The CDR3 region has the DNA TGTGCCAGCAGCGTAGGCGGGACTGCAAATGAAAAACTGTTTTTT. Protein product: CASSVGGTANEKLFF.

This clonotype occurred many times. The CDR3 sequence is CASSLGGYYGYTF. CDR3 in DNA: TGTGCCAGCAGCTTAGGGGGGTACTATGGCTACACCTTC. The V gene is TRBV7-2, the J gene TRBJ1-2, with D tentatively TRBD1 (5 bases). With 1 base removed from V and 3 bases from J, the gap between germline ends came to 6 bases. The CDR3 contains 13 residues. Germline CDR1 reads SGHTA; CDR2 reads FQGNSA.

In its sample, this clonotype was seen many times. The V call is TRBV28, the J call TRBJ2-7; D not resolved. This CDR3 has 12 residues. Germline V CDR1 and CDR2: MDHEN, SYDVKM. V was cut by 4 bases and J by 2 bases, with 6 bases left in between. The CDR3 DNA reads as TGTGCCAGCAGTTACTGGACCTACGAGCAGTACTTC. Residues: CASSYWTYEQYF.